This entry lists 15 T cell receptor beta chains sequenced from one sample in a study of blood T cell repertoires in COVID-19. Sequencing was performed with immunoSEQ multiplex PCR; in TCRdb, only in-frame clones are kept and a portion is missing. This table has under 350,000 clones, 80% to 90% appearing once. The sequenced sample was PBMCs or T cells enriched from blood (not recorded which). The receptors here all came from a woman in her forties with acute COVID-19.

V is TRBV5-1 and J is TRBJ1-5; 9 bases match TRBD1. The germline V gene encodes CDR1 SGHRS and CDR2 YFSETQ. This CDR3 spans 14 amino acids. Unmatched junction bases numbered 7, after V lost 4 bases and J lost 8 bases. The CDR3 DNA sequence: TGCGCCAGCAGCCCAGGGACAGGGAGAGAGCCCCAGCATTTT. Translating it yields CASSPGTGREPQHF.

This CDR3 is CASSLVAGDQETQYF. In DNA, the CDR3 is TGTGCCAGCAGCTTAGTAGCGGGGGACCAAGAGACCCAGTACTTC. V and J are TRBV11-3 and TRBJ2-5; TRBD2 agrees at 9 bases. The CDR3 runs to 15 residues. V was pared by 1 base and J by 0 bases, with 0 bases of the junction left unmatched. Germline assignment: CDR1 SGHNT and CDR2 YENEEA. The full variable domain, its missing parts supplied by reference TRBV11-3 and TRBJ2-5, is EAGVVQSPRYKIIEKKQPVAFWCNPISGHNTLYWYLQNLGQGPELLIRYENEEAVDDSQLPKDRFSAERLKGVDSTLKIQPAELGDSAVYLCASSLVAGDQETQYFGPGTRLLVL.

This clone was counted a single time. V and J are TRBV5-1 and TRBJ2-7; 9 nucleotides agree with TRBD1. Germline CDR1 is SGHRS and CDR2 is YFSETQ. CDR3 length: 15 residues. The J segment lost 3 bases and the V segment lost 4 bases, leaving 8 bases of the junction unmatched. The CDR3 DNA is TGCGCCAGCAGCACGGACGGACAGGGGTACTACGAGCAGTACTTC. It codes for CASSTDGQGYYEQYF.

The chain carries TRBV2 and TRBJ2-1; the match to TRBD1 covers 8 bases. The CDR3 is 12 residues long. V shed 9 bases and J 3 bases; nucleotides not matched to a gene: 1. Germline V lookup: CDR1 SNHLY, CDR2 FYNNEI. As DNA, the CDR3 is TGTGCCAGAGGACAGGGCTACAATGAGCAGTTCTTC. It encodes CARGQGYNEQFF.

The CDR3 loop is CVSFSNTEAFF. CDR3 in DNA: TGTGTGTCCTTCTCTAACACTGAAGCTTTCTTT. V is TRBV28 and J is TRBJ1-1; no clear D. Germline CDR1 is MDHEN and CDR2 is SYDVKM. The CDR3 has 11 amino acids.

This chain uses TRBV7-2 with TRBJ2-1; TRBD2 might be the D (5 bases). Trimming removed 5 bases from V and 0 bases from J, with 11 bases in between. CDR3 length: 15 amino acids. CDR1 SGHTA and CDR2 FQGNSA come from the germline V gene. Written as DNA, the CDR3 is TGTGCCAGCAGCCGTAGCGCGAGCTCCTACAATGAGCAGTTCTTC. Its protein product is CASSRSASSYNEQFF.

This clone was recorded only once. This sequence joins TRBV19 and TRBJ2-3, with D possibly TRBD2 on 5 matching bases. The CDR3 is made up of 16 amino acids. Germline V gene sequence: CDR1 LNHDA, CDR2 SQIVND (reference sequence). The ends were cut back, 1 base at V and 6 bases at J, with 17 bases in the middle. CDR3 sequence: CASSIGLARPPDTQYF. In DNA form, the CDR3 reads TGTGCCAGTAGTATAGGTCTAGCCCGCCCCCCCGATACGCAGTATTTT.

The V and J genes are TRBV6-5 and TRBJ2-1; D unclear. The CDR3 sequence is 12 residues long. Germline values: CDR1 MNHEY, CDR2 SVGAGI. V was shortened by 4 bases and J by 5 bases, with 6 bases between the two germline ends. CDR3 DNA: TGTGCCAGCAGTTCAACAGACAATGAGCAGTTCTTC. It codes for CASSSTDNEQFF.

The chain couples TRBV6-2 or TRBV6-3 to TRBJ1-5; D unresolved. The CDR3 consists of 11 residues. V was clipped by 6 bases and J by 9 bases, with 9 bases between them. Germline V gives CDR1 MNHEY, CDR2 SVGEGT. For the CDR3, the DNA is TGTGCCAGCAGCAACGAGGGGCCCCAGCATTTT. Amino acid sequence: CASSNEGPQHF.

This sequence joins TRBV6-1 and TRBJ2-7, with TRBD1 matching over 10 bases. The V gene end was trimmed by 0 bases and the J gene end by 7 bases; junction bases not matched to a gene: 12. This CDR3 is built from 17 residues. Per the germline V gene, CDR1 is MNHNS and CDR2 is SASEGT. CDR3 region: CASSEAVGTGVGKEQYF. The CDR3 region has the DNA TGTGCCAGCAGTGAAGCTGTGGGGACAGGGGTTGGAAAGGAGCAGTACTTC.

The chain is built from TRBV24-1 and TRBJ2-7, with TRBD2 as a possible D gene (6 bases). Germline lookup yields CDR1 KGHDR and CDR2 SFDVKD. Trimming removed 4 bases from V and 6 bases from J, with 12 bases in between. The CDR3 has 13 amino acids. The CDR3 sequence: CATSDPGLSEQYF. Written as DNA, the CDR3 is TGTGCCACCAGTGACCCTGGACTAAGCGAGCAGTACTTC.

V is TRBV7-9 and J is TRBJ1-2; D call uncertain. The germline CDR1 and CDR2 sequences are SEHNR and FQNEAQ (reference sequence). The CDR3 is 13 residues long. V lost 6 bases to trimming and J lost 3 bases, with 11 bases between them. The CDR3 DNA reads as TGTGCCAGCAGAGGAGAGGGAGACTATGGCTACACCTTC. Translation: CASRGEGDYGYTF.

The genes are TRBV11-3 and TRBJ2-2; TRBD2 might be the D (6 bases). Trimming pared 5 bases from V and 5 bases from J, leaving 15 bases between. CDR1 is SGHNT and CDR2 is YENEEA in the germline V gene. CDR3 length equals 15 residues. This CDR3 reads CASSPAGGLTGELFF. The CDR3 DNA reads as TGTGCCAGCAGCCCTGCCGGGGGTTTAACCGGGGAGCTGTTTTTT.

This clone showed up just a few times. V and J are TRBV19 and TRBJ2-3; 13 bases match TRBD2. Germline V gene lookup returns CDR1 LNHDA and CDR2 SQIVND (reference sequence). V lost 2 bases to trimming and J lost 6 bases; unmatched junction nucleotides: 5. The CDR3 sequence is 16 residues long. CDR3 nucleotides: TGTGCCAGTAGTATAATGGGGACTAGCGGGGTGGATACGCAGTATTTT. Translated: CASSIMGTSGVDTQYF.

The chain employs TRBV27 and TRBJ2-3; D remains unclear. The length of the CDR3 is 13 residues. Germline lookup yields CDR1 MNHEY and CDR2 SMNVEV (reference sequence). Trimming cost V 6 bases and J 7 bases, with 14 bases left between them. The CDR3 nucleotides read TGTGCCAGCAGCCAACTCAAAATAAATACGCAGTATTTT. It translates to CASSQLKINTQYF.